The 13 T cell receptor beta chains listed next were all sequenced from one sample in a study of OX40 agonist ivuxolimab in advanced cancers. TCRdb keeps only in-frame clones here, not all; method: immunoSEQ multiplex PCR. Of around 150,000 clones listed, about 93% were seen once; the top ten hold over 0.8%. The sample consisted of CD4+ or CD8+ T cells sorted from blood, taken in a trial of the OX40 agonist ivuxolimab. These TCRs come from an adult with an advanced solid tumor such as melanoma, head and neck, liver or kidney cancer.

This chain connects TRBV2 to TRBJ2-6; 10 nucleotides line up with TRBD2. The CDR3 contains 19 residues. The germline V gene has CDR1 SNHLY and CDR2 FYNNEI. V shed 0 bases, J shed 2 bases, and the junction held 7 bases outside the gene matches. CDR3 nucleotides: TGTGCCAGCAGTGAAGCAGGAAGCGGGGGGGCCCCTGGGGCCAACGTCCTGACTTTC. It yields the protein CASSEAGSGGAPGANVLTF.

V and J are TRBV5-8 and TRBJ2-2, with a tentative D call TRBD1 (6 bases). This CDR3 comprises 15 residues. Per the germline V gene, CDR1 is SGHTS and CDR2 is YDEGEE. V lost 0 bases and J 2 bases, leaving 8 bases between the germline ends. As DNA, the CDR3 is TGTGCCAGCAGCTTGGTACAGGGTAACACCGGGGAGCTGTTTTTT. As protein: CASSLVQGNTGELFF.

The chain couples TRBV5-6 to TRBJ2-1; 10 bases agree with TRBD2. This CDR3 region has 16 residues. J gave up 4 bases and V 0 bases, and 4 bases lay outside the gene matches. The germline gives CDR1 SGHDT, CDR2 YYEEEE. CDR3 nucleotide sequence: TGTGCCAGCAGCTTGGGTACTAGCGGGGAATACAATGAGCAGTTCTTC. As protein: CASSLGTSGEYNEQFF. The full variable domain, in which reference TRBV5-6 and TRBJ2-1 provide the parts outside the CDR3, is DAGVTQSPTHLIKTRGQQVTLRCSPKSGHDTVSWYQQALGQGPQFIFQYYEEEERQRGNFPDRFSGHQFPNYSSELNVNALLLGDSALYLCASSLGTSGEYNEQFFGPGTRLTVL.

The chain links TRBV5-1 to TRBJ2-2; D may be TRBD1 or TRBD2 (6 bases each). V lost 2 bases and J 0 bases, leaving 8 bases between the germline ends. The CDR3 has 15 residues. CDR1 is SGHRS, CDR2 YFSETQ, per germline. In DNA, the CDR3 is TGCGCCAGCAGCTTCGGGGGCACGAACACCGGGGAGCTGTTTTTT. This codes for CASSFGGTNTGELFF. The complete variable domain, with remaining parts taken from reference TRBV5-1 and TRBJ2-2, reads KAGVTQTPRYLIKTRGQQVTLSCSPISGHRSVSWYQQTPGQGLQFLFEYFSETQRNKGNFPGRFSGRQFSNSRSEMNVSTLELGDSALYLCASSFGGTNTGELFFGEGSRLTVL.

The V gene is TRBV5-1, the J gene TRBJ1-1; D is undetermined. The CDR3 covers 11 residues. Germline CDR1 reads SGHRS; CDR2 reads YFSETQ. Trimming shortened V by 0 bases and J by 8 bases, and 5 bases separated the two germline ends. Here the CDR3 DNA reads TGCGCCAGCAGCTTGGGGGCGGAAGCTTTCTTT. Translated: CASSLGAEAFF.

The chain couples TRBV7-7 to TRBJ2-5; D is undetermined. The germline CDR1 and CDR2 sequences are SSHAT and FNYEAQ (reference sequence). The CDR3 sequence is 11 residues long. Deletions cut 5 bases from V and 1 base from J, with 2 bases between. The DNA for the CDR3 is TGTGCCAGCAGCCCCCAAGAGACCCAGTACTTC. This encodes CASSPQETQYF.

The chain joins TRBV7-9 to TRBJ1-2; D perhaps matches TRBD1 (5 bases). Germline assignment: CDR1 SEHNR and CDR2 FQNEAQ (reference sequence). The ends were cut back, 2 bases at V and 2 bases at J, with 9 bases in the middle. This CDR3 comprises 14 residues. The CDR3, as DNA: TGTGCCAGCAGCTTACCGGGGGAGAACTATGGCTACACCTTC. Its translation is CASSLPGENYGYTF.

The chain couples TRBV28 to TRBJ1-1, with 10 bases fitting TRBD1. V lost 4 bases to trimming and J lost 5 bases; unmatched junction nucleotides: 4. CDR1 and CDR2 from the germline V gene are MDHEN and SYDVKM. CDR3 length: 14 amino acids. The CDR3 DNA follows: TGTGCCAGCAGTTCCGGACAGGGGGAGACTGAAGCTTTCTTT. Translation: CASSSGQGETEAFF.

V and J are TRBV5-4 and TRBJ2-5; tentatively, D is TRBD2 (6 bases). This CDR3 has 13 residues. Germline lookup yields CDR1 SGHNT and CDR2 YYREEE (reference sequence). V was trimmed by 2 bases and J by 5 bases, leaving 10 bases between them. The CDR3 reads CASSLSRGETQYF. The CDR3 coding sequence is TGTGCCAGCAGCTTAAGTCGGGGGGAGACCCAGTACTTC.

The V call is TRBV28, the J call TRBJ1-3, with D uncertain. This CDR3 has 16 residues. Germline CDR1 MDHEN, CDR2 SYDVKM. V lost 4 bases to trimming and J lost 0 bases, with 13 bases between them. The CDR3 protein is CASSSPVGSSGNTIYF. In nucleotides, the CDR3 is TGTGCCAGCAGTTCGCCCGTAGGGAGCTCTGGAAACACCATATATTTT.

The CDR3 region has the DNA TGCGCCAGCAGCCGCGAGCGTGTAGGGGATGTCTGGGACACCTTC. Protein sequence: CASSRERVGDVWDTF. The rearrangement joins TRBV5-1 to TRBJ1-2; D is perhaps TRBD1 (5 bases). The CDR3 is 15 residues long. CDR1 SGHRS and CDR2 YFSETQ come from the germline V gene. The V gene lost 4 bases and the J gene lost 12 bases, with 25 bases spanning the gap.

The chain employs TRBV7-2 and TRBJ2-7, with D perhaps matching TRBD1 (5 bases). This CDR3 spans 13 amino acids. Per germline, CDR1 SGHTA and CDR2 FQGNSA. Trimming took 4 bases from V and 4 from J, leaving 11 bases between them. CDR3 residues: CASSSSHRYEQYF. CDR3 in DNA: TGTGCCAGCAGCTCAAGCCACAGGTACGAGCAGTACTTC.

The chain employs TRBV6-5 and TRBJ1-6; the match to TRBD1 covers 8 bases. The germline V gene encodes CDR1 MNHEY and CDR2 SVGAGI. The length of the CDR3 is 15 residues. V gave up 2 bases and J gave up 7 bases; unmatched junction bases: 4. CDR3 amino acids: CASSYGQGLNSPLHF. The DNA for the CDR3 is TGTGCCAGCAGTTACGGACAGGGCCTCAATTCACCCCTCCACTTT.